A single sample gave rise to the 23 T cell receptor beta chains below, sequenced in a study of shared clonotypes between healthy human individuals. The method was immunoSEQ multiplex PCR; TCRdb's version includes in-frame clones alone and lacks a portion of them. The data show about 1 million clones, about four fifths seen once. Sequenced input: memory CD4+ T cells from PBMCs. As to subset: CD45RA-negative fraction. All receptors derive from a man younger than 35 in good health. Some clones in this sample may be carry-over from other donors' samples.

The chain couples TRBV18 to TRBJ1-2; D perhaps matches TRBD1 (5 bases). The CDR3 spans 13 residues. V was clipped by 5 bases and J by 3 bases, with 10 bases between them. The germline CDR1 and CDR2 sequences are KGHSH and LQKENI. The CDR3 sequence is CASSDGADYGYTF. In nucleotides, the CDR3 is TGTGCCAGCTCAGACGGGGCAGACTATGGCTACACCTTC.

The chain recombines TRBV7-4 with TRBJ2-5, with TRBD1 matching over 10 bases. Trimming removed 3 bases from V and 0 bases from J; junction bases left unmatched: 4. CDR1 is SGHVT, CDR2 SQSDAQ, per germline. The CDR3 consists of 16 residues. The CDR3 loop is CASSFLDRGDQETQYF. CDR3 DNA: TGTGCCAGCAGCTTTCTGGACAGGGGGGACCAAGAGACCCAGTACTTC.

This clone has a handful of counts. The chain couples TRBV19 to TRBJ2-2; possible D gene TRBD1, 7 bases. Germline CDR1 reads LNHDA; CDR2 reads SQIVND (reference sequence). Trimming removed 7 bases at V and 1 base at J, with 16 bases between. This CDR3 contains 16 residues. Here the CDR3 reads CASKLGGQMNTGELFF. DNA of the CDR3: TGTGCCAGTAAACTCGGGGGACAGATGAACACCGGGGAGCTGTTTTTT.

The V and J genes are TRBV5-1 and TRBJ2-3; maybe TRBD1 (6 bases). V gave up 2 bases and J gave up 1 base, with 17 bases separating them. The CDR3 length is 17 residues. Germline lookup yields CDR1 SGHRS and CDR2 YFSETQ. The CDR3 DNA reads as TGCGCCAGCAGCTTCAGTGGGCATTCAGGGGGCACAGATACGCAGTATTTT. Its translation is CASSFSGHSGGTDTQYF.

This chain joins TRBV5-1 and TRBJ2-7; no definite D call. The length of the CDR3 is 13 residues. Germline lookup yields CDR1 SGHRS and CDR2 YFSETQ. Deletions cut 0 bases from V and 6 bases from J, with 10 bases between. The CDR3 sequence: CASSLEATAEQYF. Written as DNA, the CDR3 is TGCGCCAGCAGCTTGGAGGCGACGGCCGAGCAGTACTTC. Full variable domain (remainder filled in from reference TRBV5-1 and TRBJ2-7): KAGVTQTPRYLIKTRGQQVTLSCSPISGHRSVSWYQQTPGQGLQFLFEYFSETQRNKGNFPGRFSGRQFSNSRSEMNVSTLELGDSALYLCASSLEATAEQYFGPGTRLTVT.

The rearrangement links TRBV19 to TRBJ2-7; a possible D gene is TRBD1 (6 bases). The CDR3 spans 13 residues. CDR1 and CDR2 from the germline V gene are LNHDA and SQIVND (reference sequence). Trimming removed 4 bases from V and 4 bases from J, with 11 bases in between. The CDR3 is CASSKTGNYEQYF. DNA of the CDR3: TGTGCCAGTAGTAAAACAGGGAATTACGAGCAGTACTTC.

CDR3 in amino acids: CASSYSIQGALSAFF. The CDR3 bases are TGTGCCAGCAGTTACTCGATCCAGGGGGCGCTTTCAGCTTTCTTT. V gene TRBV6-6 combines with J gene TRBJ1-1; TRBD1 matches 8 bases. Germline V lookup: CDR1 MNHNY, CDR2 SVGAGI (reference sequence). The CDR3 extends over 15 amino acids. Trimming took 0 bases from V and 10 from J; bases not matched to a gene: 10.

The V call is TRBV5-8, the J call TRBJ1-5; 8 nucleotides match TRBD1. Germline loops: CDR1 SGHTS, CDR2 YDEGEE. The ends lost 3 bases at V and 7 bases at J; junction bases unmatched: 6. This CDR3 contains 14 residues. CDR3 coding DNA: TGTGCCAGCAGCTGGACAGGGTTAGGGCAGCCCCAGCATTTT. As protein: CASSWTGLGQPQHF. Variable domain in full (rest from reference TRBV5-8 and TRBJ1-5): EAGVTQSPTHLIKTRGQQATLRCSPISGHTSVYWYQQALGLGLQFLLWYDEGEERNRGNFPPRFSGRQFPNYSSELNVNALELEDSALYLCASSWTGLGQPQHFGDGTRLSIL.

The V call is TRBV7-3, the J call TRBJ2-1; 15 bases map to TRBD2. Trimming at V came to 5 bases and at J to 9 bases, leaving 5 bases not matched to a gene. CDR1 is SGHTA and CDR2 is FQGTGA in the germline V gene. The CDR3 extends over 15 amino acids. The CDR3 reads CASSGLAGGPSEQFF. The CDR3 region has the DNA TGTGCCAGCAGCGGACTAGCGGGAGGGCCAAGTGAGCAGTTCTTC.

This clone has a handful of counts. V usage is TRBV30 and J usage is TRBJ1-3; 8 bases line up with TRBD1. CDR1 and CDR2 (germline): GTSNPN, SVGIG (reference sequence). V dropped 4 bases and J dropped 3; count of bases not matched to a gene: 5. This CDR3 has 14 residues. CDR3 sequence reads: CAWTRDRGGNTIYF. DNA for the CDR3: TGTGCCTGGACCAGAGACAGGGGTGGAAACACCATATATTTT.

In nucleotides, the CDR3 is TGTGCCAGCAGCCCTGGCCCCTATGATGTGACTTTCTTT. Protein product: CASSPGPYDVTFF. The chain uses TRBV7-2 and TRBJ1-1; D is ambiguous. The CDR3 consists of 13 residues. The germline CDR1 and CDR2 sequences are SGHTA and FQGNSA. Between the trimmed V and J ends, which lost 5 bases and 12 bases, there was a span of 19 bases. Looking up the rest from reference TRBV7-2 and TRBJ1-1 gives the full variable domain: GAGVSQSPSNKVTEKGKDVELRCDPISGHTALYWYRQSLGQGLEFLIYFQGNSAPDKSGLPSDRFSAERTGGSVSTLTIQRTQQEDSAVYLCASSPGPYDVTFFGQGTRLTVV.

This clone was observed a single time. The chain employs TRBV5-1 and TRBJ2-3; 7 bases are a match to TRBD2. V lost 0 bases and J lost 4; bases outside the gene matches: 5. The CDR3 sequence is 15 residues long. The germline gives CDR1 SGHRS, CDR2 YFSETQ. CDR3 in amino acids: CASSLGLAASDTQYF. The CDR3 coding sequence is TGCGCCAGCAGCTTGGGCCTAGCGGCCTCAGATACGCAGTATTTT.

V usage is TRBV19 and J usage is TRBJ2-7; 10 positions agree with TRBD2. CDR3 length: 15 amino acids. Per the germline V gene, CDR1 is LNHDA and CDR2 is SQIVND (reference sequence). V shed 5 bases and J 5 bases; nucleotides not matched to a gene: 9. The CDR3 loop reads CASSRILAGGDEQYF. CDR3 coding DNA: TGTGCCAGTAGTCGCATCTTAGCGGGAGGAGACGAGCAGTACTTC.

The genes are TRBV5-4 and TRBJ1-3; a possible D gene is TRBD1 (5 bases). Trimming left V 4 bases short and J 4 bases short, with 15 bases between. Per germline, CDR1 SGHNT and CDR2 YYREEE (reference sequence). CDR3 length equals 15 residues. The chain's CDR3 is CASSGGSTRGNTIYF. CDR3 sequence (DNA): TGTGCCAGCAGCGGGGGGTCTACAAGGGGAAACACCATATATTTT.

V gene TRBV28 combines with J gene TRBJ2-6; D unresolved. From germline, CDR1 is MDHEN and CDR2 SYDVKM. The CDR3 covers 15 residues. Between the trimmed V and J ends, which lost 5 bases and 0 bases, there was a span of 8 bases. The CDR3 spells CASSTISSGANVLTF. CDR3 nucleotides: TGTGCCAGCAGTACTATCAGCTCTGGGGCCAACGTCCTGACTTTC.

This clone turned up a few times. V gene TRBV9 combines with J gene TRBJ1-5; no firm D call. From germline, CDR1 is SGDLS and CDR2 YYNGEE. Trimming stripped 2 bases from V and 3 bases from J, with 0 bases between. The CDR3 covers 11 residues. CDR3: CASSVNQPQHF. For the CDR3, the DNA is TGTGCCAGCAGCGTCAATCAGCCCCAGCATTTT.

This sequence joins TRBV4-1 and TRBJ2-3; D tentatively fits TRBD1 or TRBD2 (6 bases each). Germline loops: CDR1 MGHRA, CDR2 YSYEKL. The CDR3 loop spans 16 amino acids. The V end was cut by 4 bases, the J end by 3 bases, with 17 bases between. In DNA, the CDR3 is TGCGCCAGCAGCCGAGGAAAGGGGGGCGAAACAGATACGCAGTATTTT. This codes for CASSRGKGGETDTQYF.

V is TRBV28 and J is TRBJ1-3, with D uncertain. The germline gives CDR1 MDHEN, CDR2 SYDVKM. This CDR3 has 18 residues. The ends were cut back, 2 bases at V and 0 bases at J, with 17 bases in the middle. The CDR3 loop is CASSLGSVIANSGNTIYF. The CDR3 nucleotides are TGTGCCAGCAGTTTAGGTAGCGTTATCGCCAACTCTGGAAACACCATATATTTT.

The CDR3 DNA sequence: TGTGCCATCAGTTCCGGGACAGGGGGCTTCTCCACCGGGGAGCTGTTTTTT. Translating it yields CAISSGTGGFSTGELFF. This chain uses TRBV10-3 with TRBJ2-2, with TRBD1 matching 12 bases. CDR3 length: 17 residues. Per germline, CDR1 ENHRY and CDR2 SYGVKD. J gave up 4 bases and V 5 bases, and 8 bases lay outside the gene matches.

V usage is TRBV5-1 and J usage is TRBJ2-3; no clear D gene. CDR3 length: 15 amino acids. Trimming removed 4 bases from V and 1 base from J, with 13 bases in between. Germline CDR1 SGHRS, CDR2 YFSETQ. CDR3: CASSPPSPGTDTQYF. The CDR3 region has the DNA TGCGCCAGCAGCCCCCCCTCCCCGGGCACAGATACGCAGTATTTT. The whole variable domain, remainder taken from reference TRBV5-1 and TRBJ2-3, is KAGVTQTPRYLIKTRGQQVTLSCSPISGHRSVSWYQQTPGQGLQFLFEYFSETQRNKGNFPGRFSGRQFSNSRSEMNVSTLELGDSALYLCASSPPSPGTDTQYFGPGTRLTVL.

The chain carries TRBV20-1 and TRBJ1-2; D ambiguous. V was shortened by 3 bases and J by 4 bases, with 6 bases between the two germline ends. Germline lookup yields CDR1 DFQATT and CDR2 SNEGSKA (reference sequence). There are 11 residues in the CDR3. The DNA for the CDR3 is TGCAGTGCTAGGGCACTCTATGGCTACACCTTC. As protein: CSARALYGYTF.

The chain recombines TRBV27 with TRBJ2-7; possible D gene TRBD2, 6 bases. The CDR3 covers 15 residues. V was clipped by 3 bases and J by 3 bases, with 15 bases between them. Germline values: CDR1 MNHEY, CDR2 SMNVEV (reference sequence). DNA for the CDR3: TGTGCCAGCAGTTTCCTAGGGGCGGGATTCTACGAGCAGTACTTC. Its protein product is CASSFLGAGFYEQYF.

This clone came up many times. The chain joins TRBV7-9 to TRBJ2-3; D remains unclear. Germline loops: CDR1 SEHNR, CDR2 FQNEAQ (reference sequence). V shed 0 bases and J shed 0 bases, with 10 bases lying between them. The CDR3 contains 16 residues. The CDR3 reads CASSLALGRSTDTQYF. CDR3 sequence (DNA): TGTGCCAGCAGCTTAGCGCTAGGACGGAGCACAGATACGCAGTATTTT.